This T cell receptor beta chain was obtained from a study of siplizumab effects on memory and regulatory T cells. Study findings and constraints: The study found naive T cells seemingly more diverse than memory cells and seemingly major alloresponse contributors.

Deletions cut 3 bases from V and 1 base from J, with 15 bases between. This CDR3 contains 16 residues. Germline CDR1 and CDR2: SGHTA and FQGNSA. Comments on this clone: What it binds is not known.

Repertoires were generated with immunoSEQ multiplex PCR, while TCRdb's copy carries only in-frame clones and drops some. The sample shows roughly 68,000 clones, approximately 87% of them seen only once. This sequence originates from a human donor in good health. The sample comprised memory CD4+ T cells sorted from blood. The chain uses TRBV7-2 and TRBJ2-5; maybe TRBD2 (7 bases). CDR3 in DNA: TGTGCCAGCAGCTTGCTACAGGCGGGGGCCCAAGAGACCCAGTACTTC. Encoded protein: CASSLLQAGAQETQYF.